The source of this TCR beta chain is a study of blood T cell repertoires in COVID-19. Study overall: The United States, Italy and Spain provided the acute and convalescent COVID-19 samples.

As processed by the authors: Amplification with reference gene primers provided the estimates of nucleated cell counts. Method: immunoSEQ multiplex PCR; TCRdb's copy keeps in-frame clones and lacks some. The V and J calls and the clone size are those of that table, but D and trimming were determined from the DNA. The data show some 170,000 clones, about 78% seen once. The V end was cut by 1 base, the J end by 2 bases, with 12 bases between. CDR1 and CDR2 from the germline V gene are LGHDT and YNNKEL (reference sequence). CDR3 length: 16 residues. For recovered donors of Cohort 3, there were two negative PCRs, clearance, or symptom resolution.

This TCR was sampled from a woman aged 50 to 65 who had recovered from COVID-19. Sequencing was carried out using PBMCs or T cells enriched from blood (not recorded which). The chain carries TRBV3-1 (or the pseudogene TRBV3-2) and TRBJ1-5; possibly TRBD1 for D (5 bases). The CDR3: CASSQGSGAGNQPQHF. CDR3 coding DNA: TGTGCCAGCAGCCAAGGAAGCGGGGCGGGCAATCAGCCCCAGCATTTT.